This TCR beta chain was documented in a study of T cell responses to AZD1222 COVID-19 vaccine. A note on this clone: The antigen is unknown.

V dropped 3 bases and J dropped 3 bases, with 6 bases sitting between them. The CDR3 runs 12 residues. Looked up from germline, CDR1 is SGHNT and CDR2 is YYREEE (reference sequence). Only in-frame clones appear in the TCRdb table, and some are missing; sequencing was by immunoSEQ multiplex PCR. This table has roughly 70,000 clones, about 90% appearing once. Study-level results: White British people made up most donors, females outnumbered males, and clonal diversity was possibly underestimated. Spike-spanning, vaccine-associated CD4 TCRs were dominant at 160-218 and 743-854.

Sequencing used peripheral blood, obtained 28 days after the second AZD1222 dose. The gene calls are TRBV5-4 and TRBJ2-5; D call uncertain. The sequence came from an adult who received the AZD1222 COVID-19 vaccine. The CDR3 sequence: CASSSTEETQYF. In DNA form, the CDR3 reads TGTGCCAGCAGCTCCACGGAAGAGACCCAGTACTTC.